The entry that follows covers one TCR beta chain sequence. Germline V CDR1 and CDR2: MNHEY, SVGAGI. With 0 bases removed from V and 6 bases from J, the gap between germline ends came to 8 bases. CDR3 length equals 14 residues. This specimen comes from a study of Tregs in tolerant kidney transplant recipients. TCRdb keeps only in-frame clones here, not all; method: immunoSEQ multiplex PCR. The sample lists 100,000 or so clones, approximately 93% seen once, with approximately 1.5% in the top ten. Related graft donors supplied nonmyeloablative bone marrow transplants, and mixed chimerism was transient. This clonotype originated in a human patient who received a combined kidney and bone marrow transplant. Among the T cells, some may be from the graft donor. The V and J genes are TRBV6-5 and TRBJ2-2; D uncertain. The sequences come from CD4+ T cells from blood (PBMCs), collected 12 months after the transplant. CDR3 amino acids: CASSYSRFSGELFF. CDR3 nucleotide sequence: TGTGCCAGCAGTTACTCGAGGTTTTCCGGGGAGCTGTTTTTT.